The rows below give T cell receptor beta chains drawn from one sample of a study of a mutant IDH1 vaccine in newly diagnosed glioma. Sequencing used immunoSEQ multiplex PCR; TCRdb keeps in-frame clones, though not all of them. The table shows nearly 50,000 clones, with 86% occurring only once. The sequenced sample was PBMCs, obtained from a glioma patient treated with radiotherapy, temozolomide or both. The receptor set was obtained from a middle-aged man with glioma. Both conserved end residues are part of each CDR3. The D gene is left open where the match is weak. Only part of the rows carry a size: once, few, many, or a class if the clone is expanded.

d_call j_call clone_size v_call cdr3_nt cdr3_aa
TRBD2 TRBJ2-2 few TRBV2 TGTGCCAGCACGGCGGGAGGGGGCGGGGAGCTGTTTTTT CASTAGGGGELFF
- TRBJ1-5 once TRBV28 TGTGCCAGCAGTTTATTCTCAGGGGGCAATCAGCCCCAGCATTTT CASSLFSGGNQPQHF
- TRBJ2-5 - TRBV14 TGTGCCAGCAGCCGGTCGAGACCCTCGGGAGAGACCCAGTACTTC CASSRSRPSGETQYF
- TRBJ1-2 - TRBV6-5 TGTGCCAGCAGTTATAAGAGGGAACAAGGCTACACCTTC CASSYKREQGYTF
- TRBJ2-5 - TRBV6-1 TGTGCCAGCAGTGACCGGGGGGCGCTTGGAGAGACCCAGTACTTC CASSDRGALGETQYF
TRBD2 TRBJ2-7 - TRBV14 TGTGCCAGCAGCCCGCGGGAGGCGGACGAGCAGTACTTC CASSPREADEQYF
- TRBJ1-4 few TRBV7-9 TGTGCCAGCAGCAAGCAGGAGACAACTAATGAAAAACTGTTTTTT CASSKQETTNEKLFF
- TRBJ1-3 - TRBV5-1 TGCGCCAGTACTCAGAGTCCTGGAAACACCATATATTTT CASTQSPGNTIYF
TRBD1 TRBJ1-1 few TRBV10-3 TGTGCCATCAATAGGGACAGTTACACTGAAGCTTTCTTT CAINRDSYTEAFF
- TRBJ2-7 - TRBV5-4 TGTGCCAGCAGCTTGGAGCAGGACTCCTACGAGCAGTACTTC CASSLEQDSYEQYF
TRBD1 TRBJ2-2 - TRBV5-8 TGTGCCAGCAGCTTGTTCCCCAGGGGGCTTAACGGCACCGGGGAGCTGTTTTTT CASSLFPRGLNGTGELFF
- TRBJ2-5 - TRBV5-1 TGCGCCAGCAGCCCAGGTGAGGTGGCCCAGTACTTC CASSPGEVAQYF
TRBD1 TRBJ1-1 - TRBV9 TGTGCCAGCAACGGACAGGGGGCGCCGGGAACTGAAGCTTTCTTT CASNGQGAPGTEAFF
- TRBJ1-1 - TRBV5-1 TGCGCCAGCAGCCCCTATGACTACGCTGAAGCTTTCTTT CASSPYDYAEAFF
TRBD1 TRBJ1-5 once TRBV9 TGTGCCAGCAGCGTAGCTGTGGCAGGGGGCATTGATATAGGCAATCAGCCCCAGCATTTT CASSVAVAGGIDIGNQPQHF
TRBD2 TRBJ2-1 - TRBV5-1 TGCGCCAGCAGCTTGGTCTTGGCGGGAGGGGACAATGAGCAGTTCTTC CASSLVLAGGDNEQFF
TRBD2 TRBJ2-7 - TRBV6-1 TGTGCCAGCAAACTACTAGCGTCGGGCGAGCAGTACTTC CASKLLASGEQYF
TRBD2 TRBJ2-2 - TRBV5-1 TGCGCCAGCAGCTTGAGGGCTAGCGGGAGAAACACCGGGGAGCTGTTTTTT CASSLRASGRNTGELFF
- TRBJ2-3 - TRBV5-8 TGTGCCAGCATCCTTCGCGGGATTCCTAGCACAGATACGCAGTATTTT CASILRGIPSTDTQYF
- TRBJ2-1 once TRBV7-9 TGTGCCAGCAGCTACGGACAAGCTGAGCAGTTCTTC CASSYGQAEQFF